Listed here are 11 T cell receptor beta chains from one sample, sequenced in a study of stem cell transplantation in POMP-related autoinflammatory disease. Method: immunoSEQ multiplex PCR; TCRdb's copy keeps in-frame clones and lacks some. This sample has over a thousand clones, with 80% to 85% found just once. Sequencing was done on a sample of Tregs from PBMCs. The receptor source for this set is a human donor in good health.

This clone has only one observation. The chain links TRBV19 to TRBJ2-3, with TRBD1 identical over 8 bases. CDR1 and CDR2 from the germline V gene are LNHDA and SQIVND (reference sequence). The V segment lost 6 bases and the J segment 5 bases; nucleotides outside the gene matches: 10. This CDR3 comprises 15 residues. The CDR3 coding sequence is TGTGCCAGTAGGAAAGGGCAGGGGGCCGAAGATACGCAGTATTTT. Protein product: CASRKGQGAEDTQYF. Using reference TRBV19 and TRBJ2-3 for the parts outside the CDR3, the full variable domain is DGGITQSPKYLFRKEGQNVTLSCEQNLNHDAMYWYRQDPGQGLRLIYYSQIVNDFQKGDIAEGYSVSREKKESFPLTVTSAQKNPTAFYLCASRKGQGAEDTQYFGPGTRLTVL.

The rearrangement uses TRBV29-1 and TRBJ2-1, with 7 bases lining up with TRBD2. Losses at the gene ends were 4 bases for V and 4 bases for J; bases not matched to a gene: 7. The CDR3 covers 14 residues. Germline values: CDR1 SQVTM, CDR2 ANQGSEA. CDR3: CSVVDGGGYNEQFF. In DNA, the CDR3 is TGCAGCGTTGTGGACGGGGGAGGGTACAATGAGCAGTTCTTC.

This clone occurred a few times. The chain couples TRBV19 to TRBJ1-2; D may be TRBD1 (6 bases). V lost 4 bases to trimming and J lost 2 bases, with 14 bases between them. The germline V gene has CDR1 LNHDA and CDR2 SQIVND (reference sequence). The CDR3 length is 15 residues. The CDR3 region is CASSKASGGNYGYTF. CDR3 coding DNA: TGTGCCAGTAGTAAGGCATCGGGGGGCAACTATGGCTACACCTTC.

The chain links TRBV28 to TRBJ2-1; 13 bases map to TRBD2. The CDR3 has 16 amino acids. V gave up 2 bases and J gave up 8 bases; unmatched junction bases: 6. Germline loops: CDR1 MDHEN, CDR2 SYDVKM. The CDR3 is CASSLPRTSGSDEQFF. The CDR3 coding sequence is TGTGCCAGCAGTTTACCTCGGACTAGCGGGAGCGATGAGCAGTTCTTC.

CDR3 DNA: TGTGCCAGCAGCGTAGAAAAATTGCAAGAGACCCAGTACTTC. It codes for CASSVEKLQETQYF. The chain is built from TRBV9 and TRBJ2-5; D is ambiguous. The germline V and J ends were trimmed by 0 bases and 2 bases, with 8 bases remaining between them. The CDR3 is made up of 14 amino acids. Per the germline V gene, CDR1 is SGDLS and CDR2 is YYNGEE.

This clone was observed a few times. The chain carries TRBV28 and TRBJ1-2; 9 positions match TRBD1. CDR3 size: 15 residues. Germline V gene data show CDR1 as MDHEN and CDR2 as SYDVKM. Losses at the gene ends were 2 bases for V and 6 bases for J; bases not matched to a gene: 7. CDR3 in amino acids: CASSLAWTGVDGYTF. CDR3 in DNA: TGTGCCAGCAGTTTAGCGTGGACAGGGGTCGATGGCTACACCTTC.

V gene TRBV6-5 combines with J gene TRBJ2-5; D tentatively reads TRBD1 or TRBD2 (7 bases each). V lost 4 bases, J lost 5 bases, and 14 bases lay in between. CDR1 is MNHEY and CDR2 is SVGAGI in the germline V gene. The CDR3 sequence is 14 residues long. The CDR3 nucleotides read TGTGCCAGCAGTTTAACCCAGGGGGGGGAGACCCAGTACTTC. Protein: CASSLTQGGETQYF.

This clone occurred a few times. The gene calls are TRBV28 and TRBJ1-5; TRBD1 is a possible D gene (5 bases). This CDR3 contains 15 residues. CDR1 and CDR2 (germline): MDHEN, SYDVKM. Trimming shortened V by 6 bases and J by 1 base, and 13 bases separated the two germline ends. The DNA of the CDR3 is TGTGCCAGCAGGCCCGGGACGCAAAGCAATCAGCCCCAGCATTTT. Translated: CASRPGTQSNQPQHF. Full variable domain (outside the CDR3, taken from reference TRBV28 and TRBJ1-5): DVKVTQSSRYLVKRTGEKVFLECVQDMDHENMFWYRQDPGLGLRLIYFSYDVKMKEKGDIPEGYSVSREKKERFSLILESASTNQTSMYLCASRPGTQSNQPQHFGDGTRLSIL.

The rearrangement uses TRBV7-9 and TRBJ1-4; D is undetermined. The length of the CDR3 is 13 residues. CDR1 and CDR2 (germline): SEHNR, FQNEAQ (reference sequence). With 2 bases removed from V and 7 bases from J, the gap between germline ends came to 8 bases. The CDR3 here is CASSLRGPEKLFF. In DNA form, the CDR3 reads TGTGCCAGCAGCTTACGTGGCCCTGAAAAACTGTTTTTT.

The V and J genes are TRBV6-1 and TRBJ2-1; 11 bases are a match to TRBD2. Trimming took 9 bases from V and 3 from J; bases not matched to a gene: 4. The CDR3 loop spans 14 amino acids. Germline V gene sequence: CDR1 MNHNS, CDR2 SASEGT. CDR3 in DNA: TGTGCCAGTACGGGACTAGCGGTCTACAATGAGCAGTTCTTC. This encodes CASTGLAVYNEQFF.

The chain carries TRBV7-6 and TRBJ2-1; 7 bases agree with TRBD2. The CDR3 has 16 amino acids. Germline V gene lookup returns CDR1 SGHVS and CDR2 FNYEAQ. With 5 bases clipped from V and 2 bases from J, the junction kept 9 bases outside the gene matches. This chain's CDR3 is CASSPVPGTTYNEQFF. CDR3 nucleotides: TGTGCCAGCAGCCCCGTCCCGGGGACTACCTACAATGAGCAGTTCTTC.